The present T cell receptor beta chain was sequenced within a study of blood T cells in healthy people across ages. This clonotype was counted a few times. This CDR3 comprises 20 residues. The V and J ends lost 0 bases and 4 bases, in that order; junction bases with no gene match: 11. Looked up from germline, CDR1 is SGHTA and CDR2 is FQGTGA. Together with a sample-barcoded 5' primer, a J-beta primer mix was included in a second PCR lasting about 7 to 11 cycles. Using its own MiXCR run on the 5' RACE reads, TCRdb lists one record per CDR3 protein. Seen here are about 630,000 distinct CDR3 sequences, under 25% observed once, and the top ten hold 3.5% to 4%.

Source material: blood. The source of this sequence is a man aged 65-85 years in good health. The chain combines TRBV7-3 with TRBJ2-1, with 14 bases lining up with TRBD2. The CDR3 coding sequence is TGTGCCAGCAGCTTAACCGGGACTAGCGGGAGCCTCGGCCTTTACAATGAGCAGTTCTTC. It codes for CASSLTGTSGSLGLYNEQFF.